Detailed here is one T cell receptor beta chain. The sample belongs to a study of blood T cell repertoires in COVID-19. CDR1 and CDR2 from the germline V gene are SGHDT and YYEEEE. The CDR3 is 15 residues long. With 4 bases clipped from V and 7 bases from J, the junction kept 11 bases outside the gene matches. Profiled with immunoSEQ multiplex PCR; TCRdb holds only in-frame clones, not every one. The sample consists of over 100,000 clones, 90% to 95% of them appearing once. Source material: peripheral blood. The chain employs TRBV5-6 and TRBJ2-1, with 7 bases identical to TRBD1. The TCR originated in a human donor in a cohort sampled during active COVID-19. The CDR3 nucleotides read TGTGCCAGCAGCCGATACGGGACAGCAATGAATGAGCAGTTCTTC. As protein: CASSRYGTAMNEQFF.